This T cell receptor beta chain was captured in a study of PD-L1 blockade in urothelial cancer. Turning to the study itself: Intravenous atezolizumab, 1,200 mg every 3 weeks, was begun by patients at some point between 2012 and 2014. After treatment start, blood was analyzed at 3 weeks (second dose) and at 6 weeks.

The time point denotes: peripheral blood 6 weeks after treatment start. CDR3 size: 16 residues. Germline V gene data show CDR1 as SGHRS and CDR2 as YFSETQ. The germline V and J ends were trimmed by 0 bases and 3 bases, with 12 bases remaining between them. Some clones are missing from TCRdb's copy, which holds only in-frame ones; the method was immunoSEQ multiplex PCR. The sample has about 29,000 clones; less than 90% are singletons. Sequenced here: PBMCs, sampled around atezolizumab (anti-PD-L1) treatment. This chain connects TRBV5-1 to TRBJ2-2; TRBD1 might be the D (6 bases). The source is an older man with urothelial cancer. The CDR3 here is CASSLVTGRDTGELFF. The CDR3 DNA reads TGCGCCAGCAGCTTGGTTACAGGGCGAGACACCGGGGAGCTGTTTTTT.